Shown below are 18 T cell receptor beta chains from a single sample sequenced in a study of cytomegalovirus exposure and HLA in healthy donors. In the PCR, 60 Vbeta and 13 Jbeta primers were used. Here immunoSEQ multiplex PCR was the method, and the copy in TCRdb shows in-frame clones only, minus some. The table shows under 150,000 clones, with less than 65% occurring only once. Sequenced material: PBMCs. The receptors come from a man aged 35 to 55 in good health and CMV-seropositive.

The CDR3 coding sequence is TGTGCCAGCAGTGATCAGCGGGGGCCTCAAGAGACCCAGTACTTC. It specifies CASSDQRGPQETQYF. The rearrangement uses TRBV25-1 and TRBJ2-5, with 8 bases identical to TRBD2. The junction had 5 bases not matched to a gene; V was cut back by 3 bases and J by 2 bases. The CDR3 sequence is 15 residues long. The germline V gene has CDR1 MGHDK and CDR2 SYGVNS.

This CDR3 reads CASSSLAGERTDTQYF. The DNA for the CDR3 is TGTGCCAGCAGCTCTTTAGCGGGGGAGCGAACAGATACGCAGTATTTT. The chain joins TRBV7-9 to TRBJ2-3; 9 bases line up with TRBD2. Trimming removed 4 bases from V and 3 bases from J; junction bases left unmatched: 8. Per germline, CDR1 SEHNR and CDR2 FQNEAQ (reference sequence). The CDR3 sequence is 16 residues long.

The chain joins TRBV4-1 to TRBJ2-1, with TRBD1 matching over 7 bases. Per the germline V gene, CDR1 is MGHRA and CDR2 is YSYEKL. The trim removed 1 base at V and 6 bases at J, leaving 3 bases unmatched. The CDR3 has 14 residues. The CDR3 reads CASSQAPGGNEQFF. The DNA for the CDR3 is TGCGCCAGCAGCCAAGCTCCAGGGGGCAATGAGCAGTTCTTC.

This chain uses TRBV9 with TRBJ2-2; D is perhaps TRBD2 (6 bases). Germline lookup yields CDR1 SGDLS and CDR2 YYNGEE. V was clipped by 0 bases and J by 5 bases, with 8 bases between them. The CDR3 length is 14 residues. The CDR3 DNA sequence: TGTGCCAGCAGCGTAGATGGAGGGACCGGGGAGCTGTTTTTT. It yields the protein CASSVDGGTGELFF.

J is TRBJ2-5 and V is TRBV5-1; 12 bases fit TRBD2. Per germline, CDR1 SGHRS and CDR2 YFSETQ. The CDR3 runs 16 residues. Trimming at V came to 4 bases and at J to 1 base, leaving 5 bases not matched to a gene. In DNA form, the CDR3 reads TGCGCCAGCAGCCCCTGGACTAGCGGGACCCAAGAGACCCAGTACTTC. It codes for CASSPWTSGTQETQYF.

The rearrangement uses TRBV6-5 and TRBJ1-2, with no clear D. Germline CDR1 reads MNHEY; CDR2 reads SVGAGI. The V end was cut by 0 bases, the J end by 8 bases, with 13 bases between. The CDR3 length is 14 residues. CDR3 in amino acids: CASSYSGIGMGYTF. CDR3 coding DNA: TGTGCCAGCAGTTACTCGGGGATCGGGATGGGCTACACCTTC.

The gene calls are TRBV7-2 and TRBJ2-3; perhaps TRBD2 as D (5 bases). Germline lookup yields CDR1 SGHTA and CDR2 FQGNSA. V lost 2 bases and J lost 6, with 18 bases in between. This CDR3 is 16 amino acids long. The CDR3 protein is CASSLSAALGGDTQYF. Written as DNA, the CDR3 is TGTGCCAGCAGCTTATCAGCGGCCCTGGGTGGGGATACGCAGTATTTT.

As for this clone: This same CDR3 is encoded by further DNA sequences in the sample. This sequence joins TRBV25-1 and TRBJ1-6; a weak D match, TRBD1 (5 bases). This CDR3 comprises 13 residues. From germline, CDR1 is MGHDK and CDR2 SYGVNS. Deletions cut 4 bases from V and 5 bases from J, with 6 bases between. The CDR3 DNA reads as TGTGCCAGCAGTGCACAGGATAATTCACCCCTCCACTTT. This translates into CASSAQDNSPLHF.

This clone was seen once. The gene calls are TRBV7-9 and TRBJ1-1, with D possibly TRBD1 on 6 matching bases. The germline V gene has CDR1 SEHNR and CDR2 FQNEAQ (reference sequence). This CDR3 has 17 residues. Trimming took 5 bases from V and 0 from J, leaving 19 bases between them. The CDR3 nucleotides are TGTGCCAGCAGCCGAAGAGGGGGGGCTTATCTGAACACTGAAGCTTTCTTT. Its protein product is CASSRRGGAYLNTEAFF.

This clone was recorded once. This chain connects TRBV9 to TRBJ1-3, with 9 bases identical to TRBD1. The CDR3 spans 15 residues. Germline values: CDR1 SGDLS, CDR2 YYNGEE. V lost 9 bases to trimming and J lost 0 bases; unmatched junction nucleotides: 7. The CDR3 DNA is TGTGCCACGCCCCCGGGACAGGGCTCTGGAAACACCATATATTTT. It yields the protein CATPPGQGSGNTIYF.

The chain links TRBV7-7 to TRBJ1-3; D call uncertain. Germline V gene data show CDR1 as SSHAT and CDR2 as FNYEAQ (reference sequence). This CDR3 comprises 16 residues. Trimming removed 5 bases from V and 1 base from J, with 15 bases in between. CDR3 nucleotide sequence: TGTGCCAGCAGCCCCGGGGATGGCTTTTCTGGAAACACCATATATTTT. It specifies CASSPGDGFSGNTIYF.

The chain is built from TRBV27 and TRBJ2-1; tentative D call: TRBD1 (6 bases). CDR3 length equals 15 residues. Trimming stripped 6 bases from V and 3 bases from J, with 15 bases between. The V gene's germline CDR1 is MNHEY and CDR2 SMNVEV (reference sequence). This CDR3 reads CASSRPGAHYNEQFF. CDR3 sequence (DNA): TGTGCCAGCAGCCGACCAGGGGCGCACTACAATGAGCAGTTCTTC.

This clone was seen just once. The CDR3 bases are TGTGCCAGCGCTTGGACAGGGGTCCAGAACGAGCAGTACTTC. This encodes CASAWTGVQNEQYF. This chain uses TRBV18 with TRBJ2-7, with 9 nucleotides matching TRBD1. Germline-derived CDR1 and CDR2 are KGHSH and LQKENI. The CDR3 runs 14 residues. V lost 8 bases and J lost 5; bases outside the gene matches: 10.

The chain uses TRBV4-3 and TRBJ2-7; D gene ambiguous. CDR3 length equals 15 residues. Germline V gene lookup returns CDR1 LGHNA and CDR2 YSLEER. V lost 4 bases, J lost 2 bases, and 15 bases lay in between. The CDR3 DNA is TGCGCCAGCAGCCGGGCCCTTGTTGGGCCCTACGAGCAGTACTTC. It translates to CASSRALVGPYEQYF.

The V call is TRBV5-1, the J call TRBJ2-2, with D possibly TRBD1 on 6 matching bases. The CDR3 totals 14 residues. V gave up 2 bases and J gave up 5 bases, with 10 bases separating them. CDR1 is SGHRS, CDR2 YFSETQ, per germline. CDR3 in amino acids: CASSLGQTTGELFF. CDR3 nucleotides: TGCGCCAGCAGCTTAGGACAGACGACCGGGGAGCTGTTTTTT.

The chain joins TRBV30 to TRBJ1-5; D ambiguous. CDR1 and CDR2 (germline): GTSNPN, SVGIG (reference sequence). With 0 bases removed from V and 3 bases from J, the gap between germline ends came to 6 bases. The CDR3 loop spans 13 amino acids. CDR3 nucleotides: TGTGCCTGGAGTGTACAGCACAATCAGCCCCAGCATTTT. The encoded protein is CAWSVQHNQPQHF.

This clone has a handful of counts. CDR3 sequence reads: CASQGWSNQPQHF. The CDR3 DNA sequence: TGTGCCAGCCAGGGGTGGAGCAATCAGCCCCAGCATTTT. This chain links TRBV19 with TRBJ1-5; D may be TRBD1 (6 bases). V lost 9 bases, J lost 1 base, and 10 bases lay in between. This CDR3 comprises 13 residues. The germline CDR1 and CDR2 sequences are LNHDA and SQIVND (reference sequence). Complete variable domain (other parts from reference TRBV19 and TRBJ1-5): DGGITQSPKYLFRKEGQNVTLSCEQNLNHDAMYWYRQDPGQGLRLIYYSQIVNDFQKGDIAEGYSVSREKKESFPLTVTSAQKNPTAFYLCASQGWSNQPQHFGDGTRLSIL.

The V gene is TRBV6-5, the J gene TRBJ1-6, with D possibly matching TRBD1 (5 bases). Between the trimmed V and J ends, which lost 6 bases and 13 bases, there was a span of 19 bases. Per the germline V gene, CDR1 is MNHEY and CDR2 is SVGAGI. This CDR3 is 14 amino acids long. CDR3 amino acids: CASRPDMRPLPLHF. The CDR3 DNA is TGTGCCAGCAGACCGGACATGCGCCCCTTGCCCCTCCACTTT.